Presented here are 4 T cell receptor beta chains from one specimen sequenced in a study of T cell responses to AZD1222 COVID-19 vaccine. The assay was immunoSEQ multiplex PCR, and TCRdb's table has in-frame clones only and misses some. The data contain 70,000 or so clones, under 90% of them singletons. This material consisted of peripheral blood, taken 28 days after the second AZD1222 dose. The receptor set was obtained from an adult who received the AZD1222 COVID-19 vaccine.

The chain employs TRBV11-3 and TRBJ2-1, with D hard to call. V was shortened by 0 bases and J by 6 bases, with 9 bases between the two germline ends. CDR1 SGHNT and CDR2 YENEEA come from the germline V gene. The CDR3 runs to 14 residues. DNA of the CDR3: TGTGCCAGCAGCTTAGAGTGGGGTCGCAATGAGCAGTTCTTC. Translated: CASSLEWGRNEQFF.

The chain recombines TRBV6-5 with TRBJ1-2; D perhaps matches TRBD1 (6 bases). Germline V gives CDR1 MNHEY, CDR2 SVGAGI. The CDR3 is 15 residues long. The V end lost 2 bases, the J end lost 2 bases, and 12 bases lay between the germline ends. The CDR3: CASSYRGGSNYGYTF. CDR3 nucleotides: TGTGCCAGCAGTTACAGGGGGGGGAGCAACTATGGCTACACCTTC.

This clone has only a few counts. CDR3 DNA: TGTGCCAGCATTTCGGGAGCCTCGAACACCGGGGAGCTGTTTTTT. As protein: CASISGASNTGELFF. V and J are TRBV2 and TRBJ2-2; perhaps TRBD2 as D (6 bases). The V end was cut by 7 bases, the J end by 0 bases, with 12 bases between. Germline V lookup: CDR1 SNHLY, CDR2 FYNNEI. The CDR3 consists of 15 residues.

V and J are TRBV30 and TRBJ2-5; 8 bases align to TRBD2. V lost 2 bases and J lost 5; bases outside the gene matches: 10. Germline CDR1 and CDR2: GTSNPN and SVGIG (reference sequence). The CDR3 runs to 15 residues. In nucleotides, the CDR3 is TGTGCCTGGAGTTTCGGGGGGGCTGCACCCGAGACCCAGTACTTC. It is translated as CAWSFGGAAPETQYF.